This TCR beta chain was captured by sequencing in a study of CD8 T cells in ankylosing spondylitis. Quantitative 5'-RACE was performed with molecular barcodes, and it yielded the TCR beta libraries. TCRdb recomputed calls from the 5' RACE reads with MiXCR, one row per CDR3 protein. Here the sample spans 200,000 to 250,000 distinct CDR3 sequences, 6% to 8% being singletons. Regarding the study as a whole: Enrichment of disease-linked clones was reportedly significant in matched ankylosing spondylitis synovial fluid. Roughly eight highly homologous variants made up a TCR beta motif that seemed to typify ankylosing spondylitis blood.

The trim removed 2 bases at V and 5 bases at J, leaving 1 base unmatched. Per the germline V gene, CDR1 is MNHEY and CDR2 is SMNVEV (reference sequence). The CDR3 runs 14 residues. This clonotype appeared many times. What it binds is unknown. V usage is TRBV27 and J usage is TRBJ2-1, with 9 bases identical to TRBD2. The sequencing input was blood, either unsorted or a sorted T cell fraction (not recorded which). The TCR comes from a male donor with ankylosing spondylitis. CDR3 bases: TGTGCCAGCAGTTTACTAGCGGGGCACAATGAGCAGTTCTTC. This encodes CASSLLAGHNEQFF.